This T cell receptor beta chain was recorded in a study of beta chain features in type 1 diabetes. About the research overall: Examined across all samples were around 110 million sorted cells.

Investigators reverse transcribed all isolated RNA, so they sequenced expressed TCRB transcripts. This table comes from immunoSEQ multiplex PCR, and its TCRdb copy is limited to in-frame clones, with some not included. The table lists roughly 730,000 clones, about an eighth of them singletons. Whole-study findings and limits: Fewer junction insertions and more nucleotide deletions appeared in type 1 diabetes patients. Type 1 diabetes patients showed a moderate but significant shortening of TCRB CDR3s in all four CD4+ subsets. For patients, the naive, central memory and Treg TCRB repertoires appeared more alike than for healthy donors. Patients and controls would be equally affected if PCR favored shorter templates.

The count of this clone is one. Its specificity is unknown. V dropped 6 bases and J dropped 2 bases, with 11 bases sitting between them. CDR1 is SGDLS and CDR2 is YYNGEE in the germline V gene. The CDR3 runs to 13 residues. The rearrangement joins TRBV9 to TRBJ1-2; D is ambiguous. Material: naive CD4+ T cells from blood. The sequence came from a man in his late teens or twenties with type 1 diabetes. CDR3 protein: CASTRSDNYGYTF. The CDR3 DNA sequence: TGTGCCAGCACCCGTTCCGACAACTATGGCTACACCTTC.